Listed below are T cell receptor beta chains from one sample, sequenced in a study of blood T cell repertoires in COVID-19. The data were produced by immunoSEQ multiplex PCR, yet TCRdb's version contains in-frame clones alone and is incomplete. Of 130,000 to 150,000 clones listed, about four fifths are singletons. The sequenced material came from PBMCs or T cells enriched from blood (not recorded which). These receptors came from a man aged 45-65 years who had recovered from COVID-19. Each CDR3 is given with its conserved first and last residue. Fields, in order: clone size, D gene, V gene, J gene, CDR3 protein, CDR3 DNA. D genes are given only for firm matches. Size is omitted from some rows. Given values are once, few, many or a class for expanded clones.

few	.	TRBV7-6	TRBJ2-2	CASSLAGQNTGELFF	TGTGCCAGCAGCTTAGCGGGACAGAACACCGGGGAGCTGTTTTTT
.	TRBD1	TRBV7-9	TRBJ1-4	CASRHTGDSANEKLFF	TGTGCCAGCAGGCACACAGGGGACTCAGCTAATGAAAAACTGTTTTTT
.	TRBD1	TRBV7-9	TRBJ1-2	CASSLRDRGLGYTF	TGTGCCAGCAGCTTAAGGGACAGGGGGCTCGGCTACACCTTC
.	TRBD1	TRBV5-5	TRBJ1-1	CASSQPRQGGGTEAFF	TGTGCCAGCAGCCAACCAAGGCAGGGGGGAGGCACTGAAGCTTTCTTT
.	TRBD1	TRBV27	TRBJ1-2	CASSLSPGGYGYTF	TGTGCCAGCAGTTTATCCCCAGGGGGGTATGGCTACACCTTC
.	TRBD1	TRBV19	TRBJ1-1	CASSIRGTVNTEAFF	TGTGCCAGTAGTATCAGGGGGACTGTGAACACTGAAGCTTTCTTT
.	.	TRBV4-3	TRBJ2-2	CASSQGAATGELFF	TGCGCCAGCAGCCAAGGAGCGGCCACCGGGGAGCTGTTTTTT
.	.	TRBV5-1	TRBJ1-1	CASSLIQNTEAFF	TGCGCCAGCAGCTTGATTCAGAACACTGAAGCTTTCTTT
.	TRBD1	TRBV25-1	TRBJ1-2	CASKTGGYGYTF	TGTGCCAGCAAGACAGGGGGGTATGGCTACACCTTC
.	.	TRBV25-1	TRBJ1-2	CASSKWGVDYGYTF	TGTGCCAGCAGCAAATGGGGGGTCGACTATGGCTACACCTTC
.	TRBD2	TRBV2	TRBJ2-7	CASSAERLAGGTYEQYF	TGTGCCAGCAGCGCCGAGCGGCTAGCGGGAGGGACATACGAGCAGTACTTC
.	TRBD1	TRBV19	TRBJ2-6	CASVGTVSSGANVLTF	TGTGCCAGTGTCGGGACAGTTAGCTCTGGGGCCAACGTCCTGACTTTC
.	.	TRBV4-3	TRBJ2-6	CASSPDGGPGANVLTF	TGCGCCAGCAGCCCGGACGGGGGGCCTGGGGCCAACGTCCTGACTTTC
.	.	TRBV10-3	TRBJ2-1	CAISESSGALYNEQFF	TGTGCCATCAGTGAGTCTTCGGGAGCCCTCTACAATGAGCAGTTCTTC
.	.	TRBV6-1	TRBJ1-4	CASSEGTTNEKLFF	TGTGCCAGCAGCGAAGGTACTACTAATGAAAAACTGTTTTTT
few	TRBD1	TRBV27	TRBJ1-5	CASSGDRVKPQHF	TGTGCCAGCAGTGGGGACAGGGTGAAGCCCCAGCATTTT
.	.	TRBV7-9	TRBJ1-4	CASSPEGANEKLFF	TGTGCCAGCAGCCCAGAAGGAGCTAATGAAAAACTGTTTTTT
.	TRBD1	TRBV30	TRBJ1-1	CAWSNGQGGTEAFF	TGTGCCTGGAGTAATGGACAGGGAGGCACTGAAGCTTTCTTT
.	.	TRBV1	TRBJ1-1	CTSSHTIWGQGALSPNTEAFF	.
.	.	TRBV27	TRBJ2-3	CASSSAVSTDTQYF	TGTGCCAGCAGTTCCGCGGTCAGCACAGATACGCAGTATTTT
.	.	TRBV7-7	TRBJ2-3	CASSVSMADTQYF	TGTGCTAGCAGCGTCTCTATGGCAGATACGCAGTATTTT
.	TRBD1	TRBV27	TRBJ2-7	CASSSGTGINEQYF	TGTGCCAGCAGTTCGGGGACAGGAATCAACGAGCAGTACTTC
.	.	TRBV6-1	TRBJ1-2	CASSDSTGYGYTF	TGTGCCAGCAGTGATAGCACAGGATATGGCTACACCTTC
.	TRBD2	TRBV3-1/TRBV3-2	TRBJ2-1	CASSPPGLARGEQFF	TGTGCCAGCAGCCCGCCGGGACTAGCGAGGGGTGAGCAGTTCTTC
.	TRBD1	TRBV6-2/TRBV6-3	TRBJ2-6	CASSDRESGANVLTF	TGTGCCAGCAGTGACAGGGAGTCTGGGGCCAACGTCCTGACTTTC
.	TRBD1	TRBV7-3	TRBJ1-4	CASEGYRGPLDEKLFF	TGTGCCAGCGAGGGTTACAGGGGGCCTTTGGATGAAAAACTGTTTTTT
.	.	TRBV19	TRBJ2-3	CASSRRLSGTDTQYF	TGTGCCAGTAGTCGAAGACTAAGTGGCACAGATACGCAGTATTTT
.	TRBD1	TRBV30	TRBJ1-4	CAWRGTGSNEKLFF	TGTGCCTGGAGAGGGACAGGTAGTAATGAAAAACTGTTTTTT
.	.	TRBV7-9	TRBJ1-1	CASSLEANTEAFF	TGTGCCAGCAGCTTAGAAGCGAACACTGAAGCTTTCTTT
.	TRBD1	TRBV9	TRBJ2-2	CASSAGTGGERELFF	TGTGCCAGCAGCGCTGGGACAGGGGGCGAACGGGAGCTGTTTTTT
.	TRBD2	TRBV3-1/TRBV3-2	TRBJ2-7	CASSPIGTSGGGEQYF	TGTGCCAGCAGTCCTATTGGGACTAGCGGGGGTGGCGAGCAGTACTTC
few	.	TRBV10-3	TRBJ2-7	CAISESLNEQYF	TGTGCCATCAGTGAGTCGTTAAACGAGCAGTACTTC
.	.	TRBV7-8	TRBJ1-1	CASSLNQGGGTEAFF	TGTGCCAGCAGCTTAAATCAGGGCGGGGGAACTGAAGCTTTCTTT
once	.	TRBV6-5	TRBJ2-7	CASSYRAYEQYF	TGTGCCAGCAGTTACAGAGCCTACGAGCAGTACTTC
.	.	TRBV18	TRBJ1-3	CASSPVRVGNTIYF	TGTGCCAGCTCACCCGTCAGGGTTGGAAACACCATATATTTT
.	.	TRBV7-2	TRBJ2-7	CASSLAARGADEQYF	TGTGCCAGCAGCTTAGCGGCCAGGGGGGCTGACGAGCAGTACTTC
.	TRBD1	TRBV2	TRBJ2-2	CASSADRVPTGELFF	TGTGCCAGCAGCGCGGACAGGGTTCCCACCGGGGAGCTGTTTTTT
.	.	TRBV7-3	TRBJ2-1	CASSPFTGSYNEQFF	TGTGCCAGCAGCCCCTTTACGGGGAGCTACAATGAGCAGTTCTTC
few	TRBD1	TRBV6-1	TRBJ1-6	CASSEGGQGSTLHF	TGTGCCAGCAGTGAAGGGGGACAGGGGAGCACCCTCCACTTT
.	.	TRBV28	TRBJ1-6	CASTPARDNSPLHF	TGTGCCAGCACCCCAGCCCGGGATAATTCACCCCTCCACTTT
.	.	TRBV9	TRBJ2-2	CASSVRGGPGELFF	TGTGCCAGCAGCGTCAGGGGCGGGCCCGGGGAGCTGTTTTTT
.	TRBD2	TRBV5-4	TRBJ2-5	CASSTGGREETQYF	TGTGCCAGCAGCACGGGGGGGCGAGAAGAGACCCAGTACTTC
.	TRBD1	TRBV7-3	TRBJ2-1	CASSLDRGRNEQFF	TGTGCCAGCAGCTTAGACAGGGGTAGAAATGAGCAGTTCTTC
.	TRBD2	TRBV5-4	TRBJ2-3	CASSLAGGRTDTQYF	TGTGCCAGCAGCTTGGCGGGGGGGCGCACAGATACGCAGTATTTT
.	TRBD1	TRBV30	TRBJ2-7	CAWSRLTGGEYEQYF	TGTGCCTGGAGTAGATTAACAGGGGGCGAGTACGAGCAGTACTTC
.	.	TRBV5-1	TRBJ2-2	CASSLSSGTSNTGELFF	TGCGCCAGCAGCTTGTCATCCGGGACTTCGAACACCGGGGAGCTGTTTTTT
.	.	TRBV30	TRBJ1-1	CACPGPEGTEAFF	TGTGCCTGCCCCGGACCGGAGGGCACTGAAGCTTTCTTT
.	.	TRBV19	TRBJ1-4	CASSQQASGYEKLFF	TGTGCCAGTAGTCAGCAGGCTTCAGGGTATGAAAAACTGTTTTTT
.	.	TRBV12-3/TRBV12-4	TRBJ1-4	CASSLSQGKLFF	TGTGCCAGCAGTCTTTCGCAGGGAAAACTGTTTTTT
.	TRBD2	TRBV20-1	TRBJ2-2	CSASHTSGGAGLRSRDTGELFF	TGCAGTGCTAGTCATACTAGCGGGGGGGCCGGCCTCCGGAGCCGGGACACCGGGGAGCTGTTTTTT
.	.	TRBV6-2/TRBV6-3	TRBJ2-3	CASSPNVRGRTDTQYF	TGTGCCAGCAGTCCGAACGTGCGGGGGCGCACAGATACGCAGTATTTT